This T cell receptor beta chain emerged from a study of follicular helper T cells after annual influenza vaccination. Whole-study findings and limits: Plasmablast frequency change correlated with clonality change in ICOS+CD38+ cTfh. Yearly vaccinations repeatedly recalled conserved clonotypes in ICOS+CD38+ cTfh.

Time point of the sample: 2014-2015 season, pre-vaccination. In regard to this clone: What it recognizes is unknown.

The ends lost 6 bases at V and 5 bases at J; junction bases unmatched: 7. Germline V gene data show CDR1 as LNHNV and CDR2 as YYDKDF (reference sequence). The CDR3 length is 14 residues. Produced via immunoSEQ multiplex PCR; TCRdb's table is partial and in-frame only. The table records about 14,000 clones, roughly 86% of them present only once. V gene TRBV15 combines with J gene TRBJ2-1; TRBD2 matches 7 bases. The material was CXCR5- memory CD4+ T cells sorted from blood, obtained on the day of influenza vaccination. This TCR derives from an adult who received the influenza vaccine. In nucleotides, the CDR3 is TGTGCCACCAGGCCCCGGGGGGACCACAATGAGCAGTTCTTC. Protein: CATRPRGDHNEQFF. Supplemented by reference TRBV15 and TRBJ2-1, the full variable domain reads DAMVIQNPRYQVTQFGKPVTLSCSQTLNHNVMYWYQQKSSQAPKLLFHYYDKDFNNEADTPDNFQSRRPNTSFCFLDIRSPGLGDTAMYLCATRPRGDHNEQFFGPGTRLTVL.